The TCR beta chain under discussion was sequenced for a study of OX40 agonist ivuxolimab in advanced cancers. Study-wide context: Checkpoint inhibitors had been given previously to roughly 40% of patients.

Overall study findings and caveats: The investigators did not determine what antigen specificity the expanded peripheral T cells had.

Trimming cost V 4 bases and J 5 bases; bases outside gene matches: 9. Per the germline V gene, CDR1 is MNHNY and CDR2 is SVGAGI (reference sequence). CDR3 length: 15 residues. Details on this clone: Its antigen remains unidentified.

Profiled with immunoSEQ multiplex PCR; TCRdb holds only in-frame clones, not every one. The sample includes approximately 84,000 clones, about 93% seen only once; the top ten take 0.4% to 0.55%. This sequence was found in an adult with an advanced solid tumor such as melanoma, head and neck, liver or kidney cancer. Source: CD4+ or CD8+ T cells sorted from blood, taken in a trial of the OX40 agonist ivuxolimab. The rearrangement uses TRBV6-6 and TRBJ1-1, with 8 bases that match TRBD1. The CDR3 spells CASSFNGQGQTEAFF. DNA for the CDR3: TGTGCCAGCAGTTTCAATGGACAGGGCCAGACTGAAGCTTTCTTT.